These 18 T cell receptor beta chains share one sample of origin, sequenced in a study of blood T cell repertoires in COVID-19. Assay: immunoSEQ multiplex PCR; the TCRdb copy retains only in-frame clones and omits some. The repertoire holds fewer than 300,000 clones, with roughly 83% as singletons. Material: peripheral blood. Every receptor here comes from a woman aged 70 to 79 with active or convalescent COVID-19.

The genes are TRBV19 and TRBJ2-7; 9 bases match TRBD1. This CDR3 has 13 amino acids. Looked up from germline, CDR1 is LNHDA and CDR2 is SQIVND (reference sequence). Trimming at V came to 8 bases and at J to 4 bases, leaving 6 bases not matched to a gene. DNA of the CDR3: TGTGCCAGTTCCGGGACAGGGAAATACGAGCAGTACTTC. As protein: CASSGTGKYEQYF.

This chain's CDR3 is CASSTQPVGGEPQHF. Here the CDR3 DNA reads TGTGCCAGTAGTACCCAACCCGTAGGAGGCGAGCCCCAGCATTTT. J is TRBJ1-5 and V is TRBV19; D is uncertain. Germline values: CDR1 LNHDA, CDR2 SQIVND (reference sequence). Trimming stripped 4 bases from V and 8 bases from J, with 18 bases between. The CDR3 consists of 15 residues.

The chain carries TRBV19 and TRBJ2-3; TRBD1 matches 7 bases. The CDR3 is 15 residues long. Per the germline V gene, CDR1 is LNHDA and CDR2 is SQIVND (reference sequence). V was pared by 5 bases and J by 1 base, with 6 bases of the junction left unmatched. The CDR3 spells CASSVGTARTDTQYF. The CDR3, as DNA: TGTGCCAGTAGTGTCGGGACAGCCCGCACAGATACGCAGTATTTT. Variable domain in full (rest from reference TRBV19 and TRBJ2-3): DGGITQSPKYLFRKEGQNVTLSCEQNLNHDAMYWYRQDPGQGLRLIYYSQIVNDFQKGDIAEGYSVSREKKESFPLTVTSAQKNPTAFYLCASSVGTARTDTQYFGPGTRLTVL.

This chain links TRBV19 with TRBJ2-2; 8 bases line up with TRBD1. V was pared by 7 bases and J by 4 bases, with 8 bases of the junction left unmatched. The CDR3 spans 15 residues. Germline V gives CDR1 LNHDA, CDR2 SQIVND (reference sequence). CDR3 sequence: CASTKVTGVTGELFF. CDR3 DNA: TGTGCCAGTACCAAAGTGACAGGGGTCACCGGGGAGCTGTTTTTT.

The gene calls are TRBV18 and TRBJ2-7, with TRBD1 identical over 9 bases. The CDR3 length is 15 residues. V lost 3 bases and J lost 2; bases outside the gene matches: 5. Germline assignment: CDR1 KGHSH and CDR2 LQKENI. The CDR3 here is CASSPPGQGPYEQYF. CDR3 sequence (DNA): TGTGCCAGCTCACCCCCGGGACAGGGTCCCTACGAGCAGTACTTC. The complete variable domain, with remaining parts taken from reference TRBV18 and TRBJ2-7, reads NAGVMQNPRHLVRRRGQEARLRCSPMKGHSHVYWYRQLPEEGLKFMVYLQKENIIDESGMPKERFSAEFPKEGPSILRIQQVVRGDSAAYFCASSPPGQGPYEQYFGPGTRLTVT.

The chain recombines TRBV25-1 with TRBJ2-1; perhaps TRBD2 as D (6 bases). This CDR3 is built from 14 residues. Trimming shortened V by 1 base and J by 7 bases, and 11 bases separated the two germline ends. The germline CDR1 and CDR2 sequences are MGHDK and SYGVNS. The CDR3 nucleotides read TGTGCCAGCAGTGAATCATTTGGGAGGAATGAGCAGTTCTTC. Its translation: CASSESFGRNEQFF.

J is TRBJ1-2 and V is TRBV20-1, with D maybe TRBD1 (5 bases). CDR1 is DFQATT and CDR2 is SNEGSKA in the germline V gene (reference sequence). CDR3 size: 11 residues. Trimming took 6 bases from V and 7 from J, leaving 12 bases between them. Here the CDR3 DNA reads TGCAGTGCCACCCAGGGTGGTGGCTACACCTTC. Protein product: CSATQGGGYTF.

This clone was counted only a few times. The genes are TRBV29-1 and TRBJ1-5; D is perhaps TRBD1 (6 bases). The CDR3 is 14 residues long. Between the trimmed V and J ends, which lost 5 bases and 0 bases, there was a span of 11 bases. Germline-derived CDR1 and CDR2 are SQVTM and ANQGSEA. The CDR3 here is CSVRDTASNQPQHF. In nucleotides, the CDR3 is TGCAGCGTTCGGGACACAGCTAGCAATCAGCCCCAGCATTTT. Variable domain in full (rest from reference TRBV29-1 and TRBJ1-5): SAVISQKPSRDICQRGTSLTIQCQVDSQVTMMFWYRQQPGQSLTLIATANQGSEATYESGFVIDKFPISRPNLTFSTLTVSNMSPEDSSIYLCSVRDTASNQPQHFGDGTRLSIL.

V is TRBV5-4 and J is TRBJ2-3; 7 bases align to TRBD2. This CDR3 spans 15 amino acids. The germline V gene encodes CDR1 SGHNT and CDR2 YYREEE (reference sequence). The V and J ends lost 6 bases and 4 bases, in that order; junction bases with no gene match: 11. DNA for the CDR3: TGTGCCAGCACCCCCGGTGGGCTAGCGGCAGATACGCAGTATTTT. This sequence encodes CASTPGGLAADTQYF.

The chain couples TRBV7-2 to TRBJ2-1, with TRBD1 as a possible D gene (6 bases). The CDR3 spans 17 residues. Trimming removed 0 bases from V and 0 bases from J, with 12 bases in between. The germline gives CDR1 SGHTA, CDR2 FQGNSA. The CDR3 sequence is CASSLAPGQFSYNEQFF. The CDR3 DNA reads TGTGCCAGCAGCTTAGCCCCTGGACAGTTCTCCTACAATGAGCAGTTCTTC.

The chain uses TRBV18 and TRBJ1-2; no clear D gene. With 3 bases removed from V and 5 bases from J, the gap between germline ends came to 19 bases. Per germline, CDR1 KGHSH and CDR2 LQKENI. The CDR3 length is 16 residues. The CDR3: CASSPSRLTTPYGYTF. CDR3 DNA: TGTGCCAGCTCACCTTCGAGGCTGACTACACCATATGGCTACACCTTC.

This chain links TRBV27 with TRBJ2-1; D is ambiguous. Per the germline V gene, CDR1 is MNHEY and CDR2 is SMNVEV (reference sequence). This CDR3 is built from 15 residues. V lost 7 bases and J lost 3, with 16 bases in between. Here the CDR3 reads CASTLRRTDYNEQFF. DNA for the CDR3: TGTGCCAGCACCCTCCGCCGAACAGACTACAATGAGCAGTTCTTC.

The chain has TRBV12-3 or TRBV12-4 and TRBJ2-3; D remains unclear. The germline V and J ends were trimmed by 3 bases and 4 bases, with 5 bases remaining between them. The CDR3 has 12 residues. The CDR3 sequence: CASSFSSDTQYF. The DNA for the CDR3 is TGTGCCAGCAGTTTCTCCTCAGATACGCAGTATTTT.

The gene calls are TRBV4-3 and TRBJ1-1; 7 bases fit TRBD1. Germline lookup yields CDR1 LGHNA and CDR2 YSLEER. The CDR3 totals 21 residues. Unmatched junction bases numbered 22, after V lost 0 bases and J lost 3 bases. CDR3 nucleotide sequence: TGCGCCAGCAGCCAAGAGGACTGGATGCCATTGGGAGACAGGGTCTACACTGAAGCTTTCTTT. Its translation: CASSQEDWMPLGDRVYTEAFF.

The chain links TRBV6-5 to TRBJ1-1; TRBD1 might be the D (6 bases). Germline assignment: CDR1 MNHEY and CDR2 SVGAGI. CDR3 length: 11 amino acids. In DNA form, the CDR3 reads TGTGCTGCGGGGGCCTACACTGAAGCTTTCTTT. It codes for CAAGAYTEAFF.

The chain links TRBV29-1 to TRBJ2-7; 7 nucleotides align to TRBD1. The CDR3 is made up of 12 amino acids. The J segment lost 1 base and the V segment lost 7 bases, leaving 4 bases of the junction unmatched. From germline, CDR1 is SQVTM and CDR2 ANQGSEA. The DNA of the CDR3 is TGCAGCGGCAAGACAGGGTCCTACGAGCAGTACTTC. Its protein product is CSGKTGSYEQYF.

Note on this clone: One junction end disagrees with the germline gene, perhaps due to a read error. The chain has TRBV4-1 and TRBJ2-3, with 9 nucleotides matching TRBD1. The CDR3 has 13 residues. In germline, CDR1 is MGHRA, CDR2 YSYEKL. Here the CDR3 reads CASSQDPPGTGNF. In DNA form, the CDR3 reads TGCGCCAGCAGCCAAGATCCACCCGGGACAGGGAATTTT.

In the case of this clone: Different DNA sequences within this sample yield the same CDR3. The chain recombines TRBV30 with TRBJ2-7; 7 nucleotides agree with TRBD1. With 0 bases clipped from V and 5 bases from J, the junction kept 7 bases outside the gene matches. From germline, CDR1 is GTSNPN and CDR2 SVGIG (reference sequence). The length of the CDR3 is 14 residues. This CDR3 is CAWSVQGGGHEQYF. CDR3 DNA sequence: TGTGCCTGGAGTGTACAAGGGGGCGGCCACGAGCAGTACTTC.